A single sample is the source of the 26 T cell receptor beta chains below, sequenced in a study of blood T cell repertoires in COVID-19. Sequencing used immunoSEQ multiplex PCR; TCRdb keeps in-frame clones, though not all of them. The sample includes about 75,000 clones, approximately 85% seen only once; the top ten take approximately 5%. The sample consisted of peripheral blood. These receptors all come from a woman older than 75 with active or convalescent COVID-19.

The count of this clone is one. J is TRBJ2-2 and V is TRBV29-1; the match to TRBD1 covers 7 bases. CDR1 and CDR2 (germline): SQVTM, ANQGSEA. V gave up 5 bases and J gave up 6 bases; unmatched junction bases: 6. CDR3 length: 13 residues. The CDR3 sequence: CSVRFRGSGELFF. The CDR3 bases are TGCAGCGTTCGATTCAGGGGGTCCGGGGAGCTGTTTTTT.

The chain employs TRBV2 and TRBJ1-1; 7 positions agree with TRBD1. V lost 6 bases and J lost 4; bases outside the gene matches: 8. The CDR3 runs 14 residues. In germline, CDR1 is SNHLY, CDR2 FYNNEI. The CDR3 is CASRDTGESTEAFF. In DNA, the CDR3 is TGTGCCAGCAGAGACACAGGGGAGAGCACTGAAGCTTTCTTT.

The CDR3 DNA sequence: TGTGCCAGCAGTATAGCAGCCACCGGGGAGCTGTTTTTT. It specifies CASSIAATGELFF. The chain uses TRBV6-2 or TRBV6-3 and TRBJ2-2, with D unresolved. The CDR3 totals 13 residues. The germline gives CDR1 MNHEY, CDR2 SVGEGT. Trimming cost V 5 bases and J 4 bases, with 8 bases left between them.

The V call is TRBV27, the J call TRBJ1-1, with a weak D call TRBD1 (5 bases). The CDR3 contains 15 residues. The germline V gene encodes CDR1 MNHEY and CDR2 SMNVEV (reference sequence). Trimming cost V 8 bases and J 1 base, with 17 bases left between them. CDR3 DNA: TGTGCCAGCGCGGGGGGGTGGACAACGAACACTGAAGCTTTCTTT. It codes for CASAGGWTTNTEAFF.

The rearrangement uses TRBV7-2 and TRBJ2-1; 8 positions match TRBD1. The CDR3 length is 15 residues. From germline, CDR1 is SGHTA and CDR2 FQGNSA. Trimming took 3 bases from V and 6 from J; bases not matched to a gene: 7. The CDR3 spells CASSLDGQGFNEQFF. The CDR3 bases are TGTGCCAGCAGCTTGGACGGACAGGGATTCAATGAGCAGTTCTTC.

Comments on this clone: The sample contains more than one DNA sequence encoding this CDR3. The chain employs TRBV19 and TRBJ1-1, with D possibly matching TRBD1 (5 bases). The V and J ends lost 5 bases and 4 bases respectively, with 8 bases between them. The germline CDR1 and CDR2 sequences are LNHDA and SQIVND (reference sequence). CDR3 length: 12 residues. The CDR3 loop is CASSWGGTEAFF. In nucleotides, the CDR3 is TGTGCCAGTAGTTGGGGGGGCACTGAAGCTTTCTTT. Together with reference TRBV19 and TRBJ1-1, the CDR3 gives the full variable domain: DGGITQSPKYLFRKEGQNVTLSCEQNLNHDAMYWYRQDPGQGLRLIYYSQIVNDFQKGDIAEGYSVSREKKESFPLTVTSAQKNPTAFYLCASSWGGTEAFFGQGTRLTVV.

Here the CDR3 DNA reads TGTGCCAGCCGACGGGGGGGACAAGAAGCTTTCTTT. It specifies CASRRGGQEAFF. The chain links TRBV6-5 to TRBJ1-1; weak D call: TRBD1 (6 bases). The CDR3 runs to 12 residues. Trimming removed 8 bases at V and 8 bases at J, with 15 bases between. Germline V gene data show CDR1 as MNHEY and CDR2 as SVGAGI.

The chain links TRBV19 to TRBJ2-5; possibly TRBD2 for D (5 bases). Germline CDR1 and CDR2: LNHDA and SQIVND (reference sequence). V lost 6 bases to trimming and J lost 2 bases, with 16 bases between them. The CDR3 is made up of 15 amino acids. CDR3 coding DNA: TGTGCCAGTAGATCGGAGGCCCCGAAACAAGAGACCCAGTACTTC. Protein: CASRSEAPKQETQYF.

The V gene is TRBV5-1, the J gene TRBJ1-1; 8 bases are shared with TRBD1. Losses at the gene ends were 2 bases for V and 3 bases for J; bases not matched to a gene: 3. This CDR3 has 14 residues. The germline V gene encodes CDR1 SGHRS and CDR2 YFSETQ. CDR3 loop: CASSFRGRDTEAFF. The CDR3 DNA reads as TGCGCCAGCAGCTTCAGGGGGCGAGACACTGAAGCTTTCTTT. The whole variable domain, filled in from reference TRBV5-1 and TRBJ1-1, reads KAGVTQTPRYLIKTRGQQVTLSCSPISGHRSVSWYQQTPGQGLQFLFEYFSETQRNKGNFPGRFSGRQFSNSRSEMNVSTLELGDSALYLCASSFRGRDTEAFFGQGTRLTVV.

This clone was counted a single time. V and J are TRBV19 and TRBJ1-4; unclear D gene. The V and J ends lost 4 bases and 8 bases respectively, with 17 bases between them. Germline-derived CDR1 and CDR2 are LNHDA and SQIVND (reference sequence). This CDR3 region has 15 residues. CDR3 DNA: TGTGCCAGTAGTACGGTTAGCGGGATCGGGGAAAAACTGTTTTTT. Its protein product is CASSTVSGIGEKLFF.

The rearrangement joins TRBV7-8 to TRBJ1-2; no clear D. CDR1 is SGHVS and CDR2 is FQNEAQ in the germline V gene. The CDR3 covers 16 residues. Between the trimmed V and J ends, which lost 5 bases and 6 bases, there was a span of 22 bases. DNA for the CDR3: TGTGCCAGCAGCCGACTCCGGTCTGAGAGGCACCATGGCTACACCTTC. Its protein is CASSRLRSERHHGYTF.

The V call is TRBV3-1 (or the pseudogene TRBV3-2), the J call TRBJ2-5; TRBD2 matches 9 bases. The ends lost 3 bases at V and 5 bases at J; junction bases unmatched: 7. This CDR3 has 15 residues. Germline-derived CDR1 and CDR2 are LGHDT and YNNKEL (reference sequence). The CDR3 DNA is TGTGCCAGCAGCCACGTAGCGGGAGTACTCGAGACCCAGTACTTC. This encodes CASSHVAGVLETQYF.

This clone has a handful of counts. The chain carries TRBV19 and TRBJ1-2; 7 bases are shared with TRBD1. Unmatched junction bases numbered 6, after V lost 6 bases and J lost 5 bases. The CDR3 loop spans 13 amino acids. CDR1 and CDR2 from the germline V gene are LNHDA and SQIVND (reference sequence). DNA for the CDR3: TGTGCCAGTAGCCGGGGACAGAGTTATGGCTACACCTTC. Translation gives CASSRGQSYGYTF.

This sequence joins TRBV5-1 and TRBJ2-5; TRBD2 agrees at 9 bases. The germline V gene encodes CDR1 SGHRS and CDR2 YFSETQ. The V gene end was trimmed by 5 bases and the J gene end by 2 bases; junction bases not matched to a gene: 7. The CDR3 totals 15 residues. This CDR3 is CASSRSTSGQETQYF. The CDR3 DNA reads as TGCGCCAGCAGTCGCTCGACTAGCGGACAAGAGACCCAGTACTTC.

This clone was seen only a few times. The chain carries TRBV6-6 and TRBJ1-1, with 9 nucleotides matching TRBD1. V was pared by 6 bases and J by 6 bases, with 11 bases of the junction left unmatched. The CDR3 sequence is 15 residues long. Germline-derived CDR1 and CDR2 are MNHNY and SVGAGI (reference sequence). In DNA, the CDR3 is TGTGCCAGCAGGCCCCCGGGACAGGGAGGCGCTGAAGCTTTCTTT. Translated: CASRPPGQGGAEAFF.

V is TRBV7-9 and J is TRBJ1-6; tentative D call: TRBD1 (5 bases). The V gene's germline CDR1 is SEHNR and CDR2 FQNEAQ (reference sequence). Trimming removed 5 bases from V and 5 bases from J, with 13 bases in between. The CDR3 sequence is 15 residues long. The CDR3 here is CASSPWRGNNSPLHF. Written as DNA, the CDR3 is TGTGCCAGCAGCCCATGGCGGGGGAATAATTCACCCCTCCACTTT.

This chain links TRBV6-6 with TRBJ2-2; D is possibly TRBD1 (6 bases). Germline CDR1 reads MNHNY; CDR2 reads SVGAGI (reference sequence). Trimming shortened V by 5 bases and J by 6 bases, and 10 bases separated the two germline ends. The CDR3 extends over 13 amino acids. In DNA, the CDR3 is TGTGCCAGCAGTCCAGGGGTGTCCGGGGAGCTGTTTTTT. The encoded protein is CASSPGVSGELFF.

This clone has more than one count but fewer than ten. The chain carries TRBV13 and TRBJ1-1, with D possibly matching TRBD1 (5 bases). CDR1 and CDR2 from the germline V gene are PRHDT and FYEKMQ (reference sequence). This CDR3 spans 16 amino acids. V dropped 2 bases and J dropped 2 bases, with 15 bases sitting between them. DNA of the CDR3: TGTGCCAGCAGCTTATTTTTCGGAGGGGCAAACACTGAAGCTTTCTTT. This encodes CASSLFFGGANTEAFF.

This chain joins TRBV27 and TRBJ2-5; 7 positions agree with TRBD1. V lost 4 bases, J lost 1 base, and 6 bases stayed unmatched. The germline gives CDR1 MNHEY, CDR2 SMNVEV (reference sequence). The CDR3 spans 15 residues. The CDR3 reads CASSSSGQSQETQYF. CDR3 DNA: TGTGCCAGCAGTTCCTCGGGACAGTCCCAAGAGACCCAGTACTTC.

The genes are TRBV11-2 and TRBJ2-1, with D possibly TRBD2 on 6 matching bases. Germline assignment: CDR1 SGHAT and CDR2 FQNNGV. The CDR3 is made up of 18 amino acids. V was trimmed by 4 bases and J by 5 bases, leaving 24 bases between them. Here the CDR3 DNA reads TGTGCCAGCAGCTCCCAACCCCTAGCGCCCCTCGAGCACAATGAGCAGTTCTTC. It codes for CASSSQPLAPLEHNEQFF.

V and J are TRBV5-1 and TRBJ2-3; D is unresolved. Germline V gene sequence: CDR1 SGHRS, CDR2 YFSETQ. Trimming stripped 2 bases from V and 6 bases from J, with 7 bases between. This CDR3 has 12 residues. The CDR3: CASSLVADTQYF. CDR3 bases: TGCGCCAGCAGCTTAGTAGCCGATACGCAGTATTTT.

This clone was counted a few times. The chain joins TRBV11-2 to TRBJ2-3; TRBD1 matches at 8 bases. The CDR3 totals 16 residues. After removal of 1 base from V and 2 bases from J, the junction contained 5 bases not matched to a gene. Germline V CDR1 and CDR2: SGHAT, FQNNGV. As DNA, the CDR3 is TGTGCCAGCAGCTTAGGGGACAGGTTGAACACAGATACGCAGTATTTT. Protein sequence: CASSLGDRLNTDTQYF. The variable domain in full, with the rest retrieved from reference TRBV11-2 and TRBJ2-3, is EAGVAQSPRYKIIEKRQSVAFWCNPISGHATLYWYQQILGQGPKLLIQFQNNGVVDDSQLPKDRFSAERLKGVDSTLKIQPAKLEDSAVYLCASSLGDRLNTDTQYFGPGTRLTVL.

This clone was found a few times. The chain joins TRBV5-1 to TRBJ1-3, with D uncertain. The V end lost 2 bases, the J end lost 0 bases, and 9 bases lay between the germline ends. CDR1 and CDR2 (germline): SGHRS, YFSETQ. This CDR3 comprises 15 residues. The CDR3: CASSFDISSGNTIYF. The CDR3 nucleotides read TGCGCCAGCAGCTTCGACATATCCTCTGGAAACACCATATATTTT. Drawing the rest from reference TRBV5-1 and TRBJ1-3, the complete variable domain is KAGVTQTPRYLIKTRGQQVTLSCSPISGHRSVSWYQQTPGQGLQFLFEYFSETQRNKGNFPGRFSGRQFSNSRSEMNVSTLELGDSALYLCASSFDISSGNTIYFGEGSWLTVV.

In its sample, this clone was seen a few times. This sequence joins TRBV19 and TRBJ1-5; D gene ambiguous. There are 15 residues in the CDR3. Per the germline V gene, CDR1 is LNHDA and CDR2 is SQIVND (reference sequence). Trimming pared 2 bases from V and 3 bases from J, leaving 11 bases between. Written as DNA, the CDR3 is TGTGCCAGTAGTATATCACCTACTAACAATCAGCCCCAGCATTTT. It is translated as CASSISPTNNQPQHF.

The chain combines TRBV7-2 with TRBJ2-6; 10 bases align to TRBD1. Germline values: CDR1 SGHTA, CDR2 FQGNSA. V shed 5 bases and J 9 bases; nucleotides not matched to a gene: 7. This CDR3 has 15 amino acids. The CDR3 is CASSGRDRGFNVLTF. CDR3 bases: TGTGCCAGCAGCGGCCGGGACAGGGGTTTCAACGTCCTGACTTTC.

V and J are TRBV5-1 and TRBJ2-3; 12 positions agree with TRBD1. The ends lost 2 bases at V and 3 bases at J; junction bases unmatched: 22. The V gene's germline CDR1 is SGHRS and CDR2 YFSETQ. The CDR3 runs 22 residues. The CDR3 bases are TGCGCCAGCAGCTTCCGGGACAGGGGGCCGTTGGGTTTGGAGCGGAATACAGATACGCAGTATTTT. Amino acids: CASSFRDRGPLGLERNTDTQYF.